The rows below give T cell receptor beta chains drawn from one sample of a study of T cell responses to AZD1222 COVID-19 vaccine. Libraries were prepared by immunoSEQ multiplex PCR; TCRdb keeps only in-frame clonotypes and omits some of them. The data show 150,000 or so clones, around 90% seen once. The input for sequencing was peripheral blood, taken 28 days after the second AZD1222 dose. These receptor sequences come from an adult who received the AZD1222 COVID-19 vaccine. CDR3s include the opening cysteine and the closing phenylalanine or tryptophan. Each record gives: clone size, V gene, J gene, D gene, CDR3 length, CDR3 protein, CDR3 DNA. A D gene is named only where the DNA matches it firmly. Clone size, where shown, is once, few, many, or a class for clones that have expanded.

>once|TRBV2|TRBJ1-2|-|14
CASSAGSGVYGYTF
TGTGCCAGCAGTGCGGGGTCTGGGGTCTATGGCTACACCTTC
>-|TRBV6-5|TRBJ1-2|-|15
CASSYSVTGHYGYTF
TGTGCCAGCAGTTACTCGGTTACAGGCCACTATGGCTACACCTTC
>-|TRBV27|TRBJ1-1|-|13
CASSLWENTEAFF
TGTGCCAGCAGTTTATGGGAGAACACTGAAGCTTTCTTT
>-|TRBV7-9|TRBJ2-4|TRBD1|16
CASSLSGTAIKNIQYF
TGTGCCAGCAGCTTATCGGGGACAGCCATCAAAAACATTCAGTACTTC
>few|TRBV6-5|TRBJ1-6|-|16
CASSYFSDTANSPLHF
TGTGCCAGCAGTTATTTTTCGGACACAGCAAATTCACCCCTCCACTTT
>-|TRBV7-8|TRBJ1-1|-|12
CASSSGQFEAFF
TGTGCCAGCAGCTCCGGACAGTTTGAAGCTTTCTTT
>-|TRBV4-2|TRBJ2-4|-|17
CASSQDQRQDSVSSQYF
TGTGCCAGCAGCCAAGATCAGCGACAGGATTCCGTTTCCTCTCAATACTTC
>-|TRBV5-1|TRBJ2-1|-|15
CASSLGLRGLYEQFF
TGCGCCAGCAGCCTCGGACTACGAGGTCTCTATGAGCAGTTCTTC
>once|TRBV3-1/TRBV3-2|TRBJ1-5|-|13
CASSQNTNQPQHF
TGTGCCAGCAGCCAAAACACCAATCAGCCCCAGCATTTT
>-|TRBV9|TRBJ2-3|-|15
CASEPRGKGGNTQYF
TGTGCCAGTGAGCCCCGGGGGAAAGGAGGGAATACGCAGTATTTT
>-|TRBV2|TRBJ2-5|-|12
CASSEGTETQYF
TGTGCCAGCAGTGAAGGGACGGAGACCCAGTACTTC
>-|TRBV5-1|TRBJ1-4|TRBD1|14
CASSSDRANEKLFF
TGCGCCAGCAGTTCGGACAGGGCGAATGAAAAACTGTTTTTT
>-|TRBV5-8|TRBJ2-7|-|13
CASSLNRDYEQYF
TGTGCCAGCAGCTTGAACAGGGACTACGAGCAGTACTTC
>-|TRBV5-6|TRBJ1-6|TRBD1|16
CASSVPGGSYNSPLHF
TGTGCCAGCAGCGTGCCAGGGGGCTCCTATAATTCACCCCTCCACTTT
>-|TRBV18|TRBJ1-3|-|16
CASSPPQTTSGNTIYF
TGTGCCAGCTCACCACCGCAAACCACCTCTGGAAACACCATATATTTT
>-|TRBV6-5|TRBJ1-2|TRBD1|15
CASSHSDRGLGGYTF
TGTGCCAGCAGTCACTCGGACAGGGGGCTGGGGGGCTACACCTTC
>once|TRBV30|TRBJ2-7|TRBD1|14
CACSGSGGSYEQYF
TGTGCCTGCTCGGGGTCAGGGGGTTCCTACGAGCAGTACTTC
>-|TRBV30|TRBJ1-4|-|16
CAWGPGMAGANEKLFF
TGTGCCTGGGGGCCGGGTATGGCAGGGGCTAATGAAAAACTGTTTTTT
>-|TRBV21-1|TRBJ2-3|-|17
CASSPRVAGGPVDTQYF
TGTGCCAGCAGCCCCCGGGTAGCGGGAGGGCCGGTAGATACGCAGTATTTT
>-|TRBV28|TRBJ1-4|-|15
CASRASPATNEKLFF
TGTGCCAGCAGGGCCTCCCCAGCAACTAATGAAAAACTGTTTTTT
>few|TRBV6-2/TRBV6-3|TRBJ1-1|-|18
CASSQPGGLFRMNTEAFF
TGTGCCAGCAGCCAACCGGGGGGGCTGTTTCGGATGAACACTGAAGCTTTCTTT
>-|TRBV7-9|TRBJ1-1|TRBD1|13
CASSGPGGSEAFF
TGTGCCAGCAGCGGCCCAGGGGGCTCTGAAGCTTTCTTT
>-|TRBV18|TRBJ1-2|-|13
CASSLQDSYGYTF
TGTGCCAGCTCACTCCAGGACTCCTATGGCTACACCTTC
>once|TRBV19|TRBJ1-1|TRBD1|15
CASSSGQGMNTEAFF
TGTGCCAGTAGTTCCGGACAGGGGATGAACACTGAAGCTTTCTTT
>-|TRBV5-8|TRBJ2-3|TRBD2|16
CASSTGLAGASDTQYF
TGTGCCAGCAGCACGGGACTAGCGGGCGCATCGGATACGCAGTATTTT
>-|TRBV15|TRBJ1-4|-|13
CATSSRRSEKLFF
TGTGCCACCAGCAGCCGGAGGTCGGAAAAACTGTTTTTT
>-|TRBV11-3|TRBJ2-1|TRBD2|19
CASSLTSGGTPPRGNEQFF
TGTGCCAGCAGCCTTACTAGCGGGGGGACCCCCCCCCGGGGGAATGAGCAGTTCTTC
>-|TRBV5-6|TRBJ1-5|-|14
CASSFKWGNQPQHF
TGTGCCAGCAGCTTTAAATGGGGTAATCAGCCCCAGCATTTT
>-|TRBV6-5|TRBJ2-7|TRBD2|16
CASSFDAGGSFSEQYF
TGTGCCAGCAGTTTCGATGCGGGAGGTAGCTTCAGCGAGCAGTACTTC
>once|TRBV19|TRBJ2-1|-|16
CASSIDGSRNYNEQFF
TGTGCCAGTAGTATAGACGGGTCGCGGAATTACAATGAGCAGTTCTTC
>-|TRBV11-2|TRBJ1-1|-|14
CASSWETRRAEAFF
TGTGCCAGCAGCTGGGAGACACGCCGCGCTGAAGCTTTCTTT
>-|TRBV10-3|TRBJ2-7|-|17
CAISDPPRGGFSYEQYF
TGTGCCATCAGTGACCCGCCGAGGGGGGGGTTCTCCTACGAGCAGTACTTC
>-|TRBV6-1|TRBJ1-3|-|15
CASSDLGGSGNTIYF
TGTGCCAGCAGTGACCTGGGGGGCTCTGGAAACACCATATATTTT
>-|TRBV12-3/TRBV12-4|TRBJ2-1|-|13
CASSSGLGGEQFF
TGTGCCAGCAGTAGCGGCTTGGGGGGTGAGCAGTTCTTC
>few|TRBV6-1|TRBJ1-5|-|14
CASREGHNNQPQHF
TGTGCCAGCAGGGAAGGACACAACAATCAGCCCCAGCATTTT
>-|TRBV19|TRBJ2-1|-|14
CASSGSGRVNEQFF
TGTGCCAGTAGTGGTAGCGGCAGGGTCAATGAGCAGTTCTTC
>-|TRBV12-3/TRBV12-4|TRBJ1-2|-|13
CASSRNQGLGYTF
TGTGCCAGCAGCCGGAATCAGGGTCTGGGCTACACCTTC
>-|TRBV2|TRBJ1-6|-|13
CASSFYTNSPLHF
TGTGCCAGCAGTTTTTACACTAATTCACCCCTCCACTTT
>-|TRBV18|TRBJ1-4|-|18
CASSPRKATGATNEKLFF
TGTGCCAGCTCACCGAGGAAAGCGACCGGGGCAACTAATGAAAAACTGTTTTTT
>-|TRBV10-3|TRBJ2-5|TRBD1|15
CAISDGQGAAETQYF
TGTGCCATCAGTGATGGGCAGGGGGCTGCGGAGACCCAGTACTTC
>-|TRBV11-2|TRBJ2-5|-|13
CASREGVQETQYF
TGTGCCAGCAGGGAGGGGGTTCAGGAGACCCAGTACTTC
>-|TRBV6-5|TRBJ1-4|-|11
CASMRNEKLFF
TGTGCCAGCATGCGGAATGAAAAACTGTTTTTT
>-|TRBV28|TRBJ2-2|-|16
CASSRNEYRDTGELFF
TGTGCCAGCAGCCGTAACGAGTACAGAGACACCGGGGAGCTGTTTTTT
>-|TRBV11-2|TRBJ2-5|-|11
CASTSRETQYF
TGTGCCAGCACCTCCCGAGAGACCCAGTACTTC